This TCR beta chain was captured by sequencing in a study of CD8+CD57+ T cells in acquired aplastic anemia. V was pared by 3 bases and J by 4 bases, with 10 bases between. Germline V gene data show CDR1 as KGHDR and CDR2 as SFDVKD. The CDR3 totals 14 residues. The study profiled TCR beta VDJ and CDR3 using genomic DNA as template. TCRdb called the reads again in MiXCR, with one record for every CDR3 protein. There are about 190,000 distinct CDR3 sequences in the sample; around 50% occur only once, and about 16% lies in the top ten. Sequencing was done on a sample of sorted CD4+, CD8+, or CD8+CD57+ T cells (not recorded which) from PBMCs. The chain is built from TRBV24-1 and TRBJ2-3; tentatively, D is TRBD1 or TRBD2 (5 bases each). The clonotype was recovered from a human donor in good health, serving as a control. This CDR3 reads CATSDGGRSDTQYF. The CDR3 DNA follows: TGTGCCACCAGTGATGGGGGACGGTCAGATACGCAGTATTTT.